The 17 T cell receptor beta chains below come from one sample, sequenced in a study of follicular helper T cells after annual influenza vaccination. Stated time point: 2014-2015 season, pre-vaccination. The repertoire was sequenced with immunoSEQ multiplex PCR; TCRdb's copy has only in-frame clones and lacks some. This table has some 11,000 clones, roughly 77% appearing once. This sample comprised CXCR5- memory CD4+ T cells sorted from blood, obtained on the day of influenza vaccination. These receptors were obtained from an adult who received the influenza vaccine.

This sequence joins TRBV7-9 and TRBJ1-1; 7 bases map to TRBD1. V lost 5 bases, J lost 3 bases, and 6 bases stayed unmatched. CDR1 and CDR2 (germline): SEHNR, FQNEAQ (reference sequence). The CDR3 length is 14 residues. The CDR3 sequence is CASSPQQGHTEAFF. CDR3 in DNA: TGTGCCAGCAGCCCTCAACAGGGGCACACTGAAGCTTTCTTT.

This clone was recorded once. The rearrangement uses TRBV2 and TRBJ2-2, with TRBD2 matching 11 bases. After removal of 6 bases from V and 4 bases from J, the junction contained 7 bases not matched to a gene. The CDR3 sequence is 16 residues long. The germline V gene has CDR1 SNHLY and CDR2 FYNNEI. Written as DNA, the CDR3 is TGTGCCAGCAGAGAGCTAGCGGGGGGACCCACCGGGGAGCTGTTTTTT. Translated, it gives CASRELAGGPTGELFF. Drawing the rest from reference TRBV2 and TRBJ2-2, the complete variable domain is EPEVTQTPSHQVTQMGQEVILRCVPISNHLYFYWYRQILGQKVEFLVSFYNNEISEKSEIFDDQFSVERPDGSNFTLKIRSTKLEDSAMYFCASRELAGGPTGELFFGEGSRLTVL.

The J gene is TRBJ1-2, the V gene TRBV21-1. TRBV21-1 is termed a pseudogene. The CDR3 contains 15 residues. CDR3 sequence (DNA): TGTGCCAGCAATCCCGCAGGGAGTGGTAACTATGGCTACACCTTC. Its protein product is CASNPAGSGNYGYTF.

The J gene is TRBJ1-2, the V gene TRBV28; 7 bases agree with TRBD1. Germline values: CDR1 MDHEN, CDR2 SYDVKM. Trimming took 6 bases from V and 4 from J; bases not matched to a gene: 5. The CDR3 loop spans 13 amino acids. The CDR3 bases are TGTGCCAGCAGCCAACAGGGGTCCTATGGCTACACCTTC. It is translated as CASSQQGSYGYTF.

The gene calls are TRBV28 and TRBJ2-3; D is undetermined. V lost 1 base to trimming and J lost 1 base, with 12 bases between them. This CDR3 comprises 16 residues. The germline CDR1 and CDR2 sequences are MDHEN and SYDVKM. The CDR3 DNA reads TGTGCCAGCAGTTTATTAGTGGTAACAGGCACAGATACGCAGTATTTT. Protein sequence: CASSLLVVTGTDTQYF.

The rearrangement uses TRBV5-1 and TRBJ2-7, with D possibly TRBD2 on 5 matching bases. Trimming shortened V by 0 bases and J by 7 bases, and 14 bases separated the two germline ends. The CDR3 runs to 14 residues. Germline-derived CDR1 and CDR2 are SGHRS and YFSETQ. The CDR3 DNA is TGCGCCAGCAGCTTGGACGGTTCGCCGGGGGAGCAGTACTTC. The encoded protein is CASSLDGSPGEQYF.

V gene TRBV30 combines with J gene TRBJ1-2, with 7 bases lining up with TRBD1. V shed 1 base, J shed 0 bases, and the junction held 8 bases outside the gene matches. This CDR3 contains 16 residues. Per the germline V gene, CDR1 is GTSNPN and CDR2 is SVGIG (reference sequence). Here the CDR3 reads CAWSAPRTGPNYGYTF. For the CDR3, the DNA is TGTGCCTGGAGTGCCCCCCGGACAGGTCCTAACTATGGCTACACCTTC.

This chain connects TRBV5-1 to TRBJ1-5, with D hard to call. Trimming pared 1 base from V and 0 bases from J, leaving 8 bases between. This CDR3 contains 15 residues. Germline V CDR1 and CDR2: SGHRS, YFSETQ. The CDR3 coding sequence is TGCGCCAGCAGCTTGTTCGGGGATAGCAATCAGCCCCAGCATTTT. The encoded protein is CASSLFGDSNQPQHF.

This clone was picked up one time. The CDR3 nucleotides read TGCAGCGCGGGAACTGGGTACGAGCAGTACTTC. This translates into CSAGTGYEQYF. The chain has TRBV29-1 and TRBJ2-7, with D perhaps matching TRBD2 (5 bases). Looked up from germline, CDR1 is SQVTM and CDR2 is ANQGSEA. V lost 7 bases, J lost 4 bases, and 11 bases lay in between. The CDR3 is 11 residues long.

CDR3: CASNYRGREPQHF. The CDR3 bases are TGTGCCAGCAACTACAGGGGGCGCGAGCCCCAGCATTTT. The V call is TRBV27, the J call TRBJ1-5, with 9 nucleotides matching TRBD1. The CDR3 extends over 13 amino acids. The J segment lost 8 bases and the V segment lost 7 bases, leaving 6 bases of the junction unmatched. The germline V gene has CDR1 MNHEY and CDR2 SMNVEV (reference sequence).

V usage is TRBV7-9 and J usage is TRBJ1-3, with D perhaps TRBD1 (5 bases). V was trimmed by 1 base and J by 0 bases, leaving 16 bases between them. Germline CDR1 SEHNR, CDR2 FQNEAQ (reference sequence). CDR3 length equals 18 residues. CDR3 in DNA: TGTGCCAGCAGCTTAGGGGGGGGACCGCAAAGCTCTGGAAACACCATATATTTT. Its translation is CASSLGGGPQSSGNTIYF.

The rearrangement joins TRBV19 to TRBJ1-1; D might be TRBD1 (5 bases). Germline lookup yields CDR1 LNHDA and CDR2 SQIVND (reference sequence). V lost 2 bases and J lost 7, with 14 bases in between. This CDR3 contains 14 residues. CDR3 nucleotide sequence: TGTGCCAGTAGTATACTTGTGAGGGGAAGTGAAGCTTTCTTT. Its protein product is CASSILVRGSEAFF.

This rearrangement joins TRBV5-6 to TRBJ2-5; D gene uncertain. The CDR3 length is 13 residues. V lost 4 bases and J 2 bases, leaving 9 bases between the germline ends. Germline assignment: CDR1 SGHDT and CDR2 YYEEEE. Written as DNA, the CDR3 is TGTGCCAGCAGCCCCGCTACACAAGAGACCCAGTACTTC. As protein: CASSPATQETQYF.

The chain uses TRBV4-2 and TRBJ1-1; D not certain. The CDR3 runs to 15 residues. The V end lost 0 bases, the J end lost 7 bases, and 15 bases lay between the germline ends. Germline V gene data show CDR1 as LGHNA and CDR2 as YNFKEQ. CDR3 protein: CASSQDTNGQDEAFF. The DNA of the CDR3 is TGTGCCAGCAGCCAAGACACGAACGGGCAGGATGAAGCTTTCTTT.

This clone was counted between two and nine times. The chain employs TRBV27 and TRBJ1-2, with D possibly being TRBD1 (5 bases). V dropped 6 bases and J dropped 4 bases, with 15 bases sitting between them. The germline CDR1 and CDR2 sequences are MNHEY and SMNVEV (reference sequence). The CDR3 runs 14 residues. The CDR3 DNA is TGTGCCAGCAGCCCCCGGGACGTCAGCTATGGCTACACCTTC. Translated: CASSPRDVSYGYTF.

The chain couples TRBV7-9 to TRBJ2-5; either TRBD1 or TRBD2 may supply D (6 bases each). The CDR3 contains 14 residues. V was pared by 1 base and J by 8 bases, with 14 bases between. Germline loops: CDR1 SEHNR, CDR2 FQNEAQ (reference sequence). The chain's CDR3 is CASSLEGGGRTQYF. CDR3 sequence (DNA): TGTGCCAGCAGCTTAGAAGGAGGGGGAAGAACCCAGTACTTC.

This clone has just a few counts. The CDR3 is CSRCGRPYEQYF. The CDR3, as DNA: TGCAGCAGATGCGGGCGGCCCTACGAGCAGTACTTC. The rearrangement joins TRBV29-1 to TRBJ2-7; TRBD2 might be the D (5 bases). Germline assignment: CDR1 SQVTM and CDR2 ANQGSEA. The CDR3 is made up of 12 amino acids. V lost 8 bases and J 2 bases, leaving 13 bases between the germline ends.